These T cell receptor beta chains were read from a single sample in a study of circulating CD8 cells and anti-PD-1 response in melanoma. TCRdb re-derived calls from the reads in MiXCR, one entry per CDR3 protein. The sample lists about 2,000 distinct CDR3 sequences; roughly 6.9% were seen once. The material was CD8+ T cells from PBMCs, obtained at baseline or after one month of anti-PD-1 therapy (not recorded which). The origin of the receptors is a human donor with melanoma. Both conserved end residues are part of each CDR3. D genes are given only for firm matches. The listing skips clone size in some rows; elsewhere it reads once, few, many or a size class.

CDR3 DNA: TGCGCCAGCAGTCATCGGCCCGGACAGGGCAATGAGCAGTTCTTC; CDR3 protein: CASSHRPGQGNEQFF; clone size: medium-sized; D gene: TRBD1; V gene: TRBV23-1; J gene: TRBJ2-1
CDR3 DNA: TGTGCCAGTAGTATGGGACAGGGGGGCAATCAGCCCCAGCATTTT; CDR3 protein: CASSMGQGGNQPQHF; clone size: few; D gene: TRBD1; V gene: TRBV19; J gene: TRBJ1-5
CDR3 DNA: TGTGCCAGCAGTTCTTACAGACGCTCTGGAAACACCATATATTTT; CDR3 protein: CASSSYRRSGNTIYF; clone size: medium-sized; D gene: -; V gene: TRBV28; J gene: TRBJ1-3
CDR3 DNA: TGTGCCAGCAGTCCTATCGGGGGATATAACTATGGCTACACCTTC; CDR3 protein: CASSPIGGYNYGYTF; clone size: medium-sized; D gene: -; V gene: TRBV27; J gene: TRBJ1-2
CDR3 DNA: TGTGCCAGCAGCCAAGGGTTCGGGCGACTGAACACTGAAGCTTTCTTT; CDR3 protein: CASSQGFGRLNTEAFF; clone size: medium-sized; D gene: -; V gene: TRBV3-1; J gene: TRBJ1-1
CDR3 DNA: TGCGCCAGCAGCCCACCCGGGGCGAGCGCCGGAGGCTACACCTTC; CDR3 protein: CASSPPGASAGGYTF; clone size: medium-sized; D gene: -; V gene: TRBV4-3; J gene: TRBJ1-2
CDR3 DNA: TGCGCCAGCAGCCAAGACAGAACTGAAGCTTTCTTT; CDR3 protein: CASSQDRTEAFF; clone size: -; D gene: -; V gene: TRBV27; J gene: TRBJ1-1
CDR3 DNA: TGTGCCAGCAGTTACCCCACGGGAGGGGGCGTAGAGACCCAGTACTTC; CDR3 protein: CASSYPTGGGVETQYF; clone size: medium-sized; D gene: -; V gene: TRBV28; J gene: TRBJ2-5
CDR3 DNA: TGTGCCAGCAGTTTCATGGGGACCGGTCAATATGCCTACACCTTC; CDR3 protein: CASSFMGTGQYAYTF; clone size: medium-sized; D gene: -; V gene: TRBV27; J gene: TRBJ1-2
CDR3 DNA: TGTGCCAGCAGCCACGGACTAGCGGCTAGCACAGATACGCAGTATTTT; CDR3 protein: CASSHGLAASTDTQYF; clone size: medium-sized; D gene: TRBD2; V gene: TRBV7-3; J gene: TRBJ2-3
CDR3 DNA: TGTGCCAGCAGCCAACGACGAGGGACAGGTGCCTACGAGCAGTACTTC; CDR3 protein: CASSQRRGTGAYEQYF; clone size: -; D gene: TRBD1; V gene: TRBV14; J gene: TRBJ2-7
CDR3 DNA: TGTGCCAGCAGTTTCTCCCGCAGAGCCTTCACAGATACGCAGTATTTT; CDR3 protein: CASSFSRRAFTDTQYF; clone size: -; D gene: -; V gene: TRBV28; J gene: TRBJ2-3
CDR3 DNA: TGTGCCAGCAGTTTTATTGGGGGGCGCGGCGGGGAGCTGTTTTTT; CDR3 protein: CASSFIGGRGGELFF; clone size: medium-sized; D gene: -; V gene: TRBV28; J gene: TRBJ2-2
CDR3 DNA: TGTGCCAGCAGCCTTTCTAGTACCTACGAGCAGTACTTC; CDR3 protein: CASSLSSTYEQYF; clone size: medium-sized; D gene: -; V gene: TRBV27; J gene: TRBJ2-7
CDR3 DNA: TGTGCCAGCAGAGGGGACACCTCCTACGAGCAGTACTTC; CDR3 protein: CASRGDTSYEQYF; clone size: medium-sized; D gene: -; V gene: TRBV27; J gene: TRBJ2-7
CDR3 DNA: TGTGCCAGTACCTTTGCCACAGGGGGCCTTAGCAATCAGCCCCAGCATTTT; CDR3 protein: CASTFATGGLSNQPQHF; clone size: medium-sized; D gene: TRBD1; V gene: TRBV19; J gene: TRBJ1-5
CDR3 DNA: TGTGCCAGCAGCCAAACCGGGGGCAGTAATTCACCCCTCCACTTT; CDR3 protein: CASSQTGGSNSPLHF; clone size: medium-sized; D gene: -; V gene: TRBV28; J gene: TRBJ1-6
CDR3 DNA: TGTGCCAGCAGCGTAGTGGCTAACCAAGAGACCCAGTACTTC; CDR3 protein: CASSVVANQETQYF; clone size: medium-sized; D gene: -; V gene: TRBV9; J gene: TRBJ2-5
CDR3 DNA: TGTGCCACCGGAACCCTAGCGGGAGGGCTCGGGAACATTCAGTACTTC; CDR3 protein: CATGTLAGGLGNIQYF; clone size: -; D gene: TRBD2; V gene: TRBV27; J gene: TRBJ2-4
CDR3 DNA: TGCAGCGTTGAGACCGAGGGTGAGCAGTACTTC; CDR3 protein: CSVETEGEQYF; clone size: medium-sized; D gene: -; V gene: TRBV29-1; J gene: TRBJ2-7
CDR3 DNA: TGTGCCAGCAGCTCCAGGGCAGCTTCTCAGCCCCAGCATTTT; CDR3 protein: CASSSRAASQPQHF; clone size: medium-sized; D gene: -; V gene: TRBV7-6; J gene: TRBJ1-5
CDR3 DNA: TGTGCCAGCAGCGATAGCACTTACTACAATGAGCAGTTCTTC; CDR3 protein: CASSDSTYYNEQFF; clone size: medium-sized; D gene: -; V gene: TRBV27; J gene: TRBJ2-1
CDR3 DNA: TGTGCCAGTTTCAGGAACACTGAAGCTTTCTTT; CDR3 protein: CASFRNTEAFF; clone size: medium-sized; D gene: -; V gene: TRBV19; J gene: TRBJ1-1
CDR3 DNA: TGTGCCACCAGTCTTACCGACAATGAGCAGTTCTTC; CDR3 protein: CATSLTDNEQFF; clone size: medium-sized; D gene: -; V gene: TRBV24-1; J gene: TRBJ2-1
CDR3 DNA: TGTGCCAGCAGTTTAGGGTTAGGCTCGGGCGAAAAACTGTTTTTT; CDR3 protein: CASSLGLGSGEKLFF; clone size: medium-sized; D gene: -; V gene: TRBV28; J gene: TRBJ1-4
CDR3 DNA: TGTGCCAGCAGGAGAGGGGCCGATACGCAGTATTTT; CDR3 protein: CASRRGADTQYF; clone size: medium-sized; D gene: -; V gene: TRBV27; J gene: TRBJ2-3
CDR3 DNA: TGTGCCAGCAGTCTCCGAGTGGGGGGGCTTAGAGATGAGCAGTTCTTC; CDR3 protein: CASSLRVGGLRDEQFF; clone size: medium-sized; D gene: -; V gene: TRBV27; J gene: TRBJ2-1
CDR3 DNA: TGTGCCAGCAGCTCCGGTTGGGAGCAGTTCTTC; CDR3 protein: CASSSGWEQFF; clone size: -; D gene: -; V gene: TRBV2; J gene: TRBJ2-1
CDR3 DNA: TGCAGCGTTGACAGACGAGGGCAGGGCTACGGCTACACCTTC; CDR3 protein: CSVDRRGQGYGYTF; clone size: medium-sized; D gene: -; V gene: TRBV29-1; J gene: TRBJ1-2
CDR3 DNA: TGCAGCGTTGTGGCAGATACGCAGTATTTT; CDR3 protein: CSVVADTQYF; clone size: medium-sized; D gene: -; V gene: TRBV29-1; J gene: TRBJ2-3
CDR3 DNA: TGTGCCAGCAGTTACTTGGGACTAGCGGAGTACAATGAGCAGTTCTTC; CDR3 protein: CASSYLGLAEYNEQFF; clone size: medium-sized; D gene: TRBD2; V gene: TRBV6-5; J gene: TRBJ2-1
CDR3 DNA: TGTGCCAGCAGTTTCGGGGCAAGGCCCCTCCACTTT; CDR3 protein: CASSFGARPLHF; clone size: medium-sized; D gene: -; V gene: TRBV27; J gene: TRBJ1-6
CDR3 DNA: TGTGCCAGCAGTCCTACCCACGCCCGGGGGACCGGAAACACCATATATTTT; CDR3 protein: CASSPTHARGTGNTIYF; clone size: medium-sized; D gene: -; V gene: TRBV27; J gene: TRBJ1-3
CDR3 DNA: TGCAGTGCTAGGGAAGGCTACGAGCAGTACTTC; CDR3 protein: CSAREGYEQYF; clone size: medium-sized; D gene: -; V gene: TRBV20-1; J gene: TRBJ2-7
CDR3 DNA: TGTGCCAGCAGCTTTTCCACAGCGAACACTGAAGCTTTCTTT; CDR3 protein: CASSFSTANTEAFF; clone size: medium-sized; D gene: -; V gene: TRBV7-3; J gene: TRBJ1-1
CDR3 DNA: TGTGCCATCAAAGACAGGGGGAACACTGAAGCTTTCTTT; CDR3 protein: CAIKDRGNTEAFF; clone size: -; D gene: TRBD1; V gene: TRBV10-3; J gene: TRBJ1-1
CDR3 DNA: TGTGCCAGCCAGGGACTAGCGTCACCGAACACCGGGGAGCTGTTTTTT; CDR3 protein: CASQGLASPNTGELFF; clone size: medium-sized; D gene: TRBD2; V gene: TRBV28; J gene: TRBJ2-2
CDR3 DNA: TGCGCCAGCAGCCCGGGACAGGGGAACTATGGCTACACCTTC; CDR3 protein: CASSPGQGNYGYTF; clone size: medium-sized; D gene: TRBD1; V gene: TRBV5-1; J gene: TRBJ1-2
CDR3 DNA: TGTGCTAGTGGTCTGGGGGCAGATACGCAGTATTTT; CDR3 protein: CASGLGADTQYF; clone size: medium-sized; D gene: -; V gene: TRBV12-5; J gene: TRBJ2-3
CDR3 DNA: TGTGCCAGTAGTATGTCTGTGGGGACCCCCTCTGGGGCCAACGTCCTGACTTTC; CDR3 protein: CASSMSVGTPSGANVLTF; clone size: -; D gene: -; V gene: TRBV19; J gene: TRBJ2-6
CDR3 DNA: TGTGCCAGCAGCCGAGGGTGGGGGGAATATGGTGAGCAGTTCTTC; CDR3 protein: CASSRGWGEYGEQFF; clone size: medium-sized; D gene: -; V gene: TRBV7-8; J gene: TRBJ2-1
CDR3 DNA: TGCAGTGCTAGTTCGGGGGGCTCCGAGCAGTACTTC; CDR3 protein: CSASSGGSEQYF; clone size: medium-sized; D gene: -; V gene: TRBV20-1; J gene: TRBJ2-7
CDR3 DNA: TGTGCCAGTAGTCCTATCGAGTACTATGGCTACACCTTC; CDR3 protein: CASSPIEYYGYTF; clone size: large; D gene: -; V gene: TRBV19; J gene: TRBJ1-2
CDR3 DNA: TGTGCCAGCAGTTCTGCCTACGAGCAGTACTTC; CDR3 protein: CASSSAYEQYF; clone size: medium-sized; D gene: -; V gene: TRBV27; J gene: TRBJ2-7
CDR3 DNA: TGCAGGTACCCGGGGTTCGCCAAAAACATTCAGTACTTC; CDR3 protein: CRYPGFAKNIQYF; clone size: few; D gene: -; V gene: TRBV20-1; J gene: TRBJ2-4
CDR3 DNA: TGTGCCAGCAGCCCATACGGGGCTCTCTTCGACGAGCAGTACTTC; CDR3 protein: CASSPYGALFDEQYF; clone size: medium-sized; D gene: -; V gene: TRBV28; J gene: TRBJ2-7
CDR3 DNA: TGCAGTGCTAGAGTGGGACTAGCGGGATCAGATACGCAGTATTTT; CDR3 protein: CSARVGLAGSDTQYF; clone size: few; D gene: TRBD2; V gene: TRBV20-1; J gene: TRBJ2-3
CDR3 DNA: TGTGCCAGCAGCCAAGATCAGGCTAGCGGGAGGACGCACTACGAGCAGTACTTC; CDR3 protein: CASSQDQASGRTHYEQYF; clone size: medium-sized; D gene: TRBD2; V gene: TRBV4-2; J gene: TRBJ2-7
CDR3 DNA: TGTGCCACCAGTGGTGTCCAATCAGGGGGCTCCTACGAGCAGTACTTC; CDR3 protein: CATSGVQSGGSYEQYF; clone size: medium-sized; D gene: TRBD1; V gene: TRBV24-1; J gene: TRBJ2-7
CDR3 DNA: TGTGCCAGCAGTTACGGCTCGACAGGCAACACTGAAGCTTTCTTT; CDR3 protein: CASSYGSTGNTEAFF; clone size: -; D gene: -; V gene: TRBV6-5; J gene: TRBJ1-1
CDR3 DNA: TGTGCCAGCAGCTCGGCGGGGACAGCAAGCTCCTACGAGCAGCACTTC; CDR3 protein: CASSSAGTASSYEQHF; clone size: -; D gene: -; V gene: TRBV7-2; J gene: TRBJ2-7
CDR3 DNA: TGCAGCGTTCCGGGGAGACAAGAGACCCAGTACTTC; CDR3 protein: CSVPGRQETQYF; clone size: medium-sized; D gene: -; V gene: TRBV29-1; J gene: TRBJ2-5
CDR3 DNA: TGTGCCAGCAGTTTAGCCCCAGAGGGGAGAGCTTTCTTT; CDR3 protein: CASSLAPEGRAFF; clone size: -; D gene: -; V gene: TRBV28; J gene: TRBJ1-1